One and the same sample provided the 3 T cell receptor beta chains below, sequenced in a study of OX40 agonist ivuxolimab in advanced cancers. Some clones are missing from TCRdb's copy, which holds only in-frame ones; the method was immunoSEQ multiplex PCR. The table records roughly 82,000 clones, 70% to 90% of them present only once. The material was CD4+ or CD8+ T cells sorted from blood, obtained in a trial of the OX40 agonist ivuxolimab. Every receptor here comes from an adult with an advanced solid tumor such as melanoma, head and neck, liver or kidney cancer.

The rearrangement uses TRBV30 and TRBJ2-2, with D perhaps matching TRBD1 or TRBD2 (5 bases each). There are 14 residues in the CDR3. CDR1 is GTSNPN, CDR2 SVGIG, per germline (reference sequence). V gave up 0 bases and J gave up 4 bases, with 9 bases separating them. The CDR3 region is CAWSVRDGTGELFF. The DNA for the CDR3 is TGTGCCTGGAGTGTACGGGACGGCACCGGGGAGCTGTTTTTT.

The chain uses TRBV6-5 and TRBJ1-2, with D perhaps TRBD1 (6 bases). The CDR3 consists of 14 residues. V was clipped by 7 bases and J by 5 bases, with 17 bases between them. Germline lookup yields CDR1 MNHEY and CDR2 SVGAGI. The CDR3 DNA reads TGTGCCAGCATTAAAAGGGGGGGGGCGTATGGCTACACCTTC. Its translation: CASIKRGGAYGYTF.

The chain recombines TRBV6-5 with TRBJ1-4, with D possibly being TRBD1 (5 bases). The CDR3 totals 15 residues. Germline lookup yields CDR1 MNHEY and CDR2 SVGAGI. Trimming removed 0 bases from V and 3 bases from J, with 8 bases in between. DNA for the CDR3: TGTGCCAGCAGTTACTCAGGGGAGTCTAATGAAAAACTGTTTTTT. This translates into CASSYSGESNEKLFF.